One and the same sample provided the 9 T cell receptor beta chains below, sequenced in a study of T cell responses to AZD1222 COVID-19 vaccine. Libraries were prepared by immunoSEQ multiplex PCR; TCRdb keeps only in-frame clonotypes and omits some of them. Among some 110,000 clones, approximately 89% were seen once, and the ten largest hold roughly 3.3%. Sequenced material: peripheral blood, taken 28 days after the second dose of the MenACWY control vaccine. The receptors derive from an adult who received the MenACWY meningococcal vaccine as a control.

This chain uses TRBV6-2 or TRBV6-3 with TRBJ2-1; 7 nucleotides line up with TRBD2. From germline, CDR1 is MNHEY and CDR2 SVGEGT. CDR3 length: 15 residues. Trimming took 4 bases from V and 6 from J; bases not matched to a gene: 9. CDR3 DNA: TGTGCCAGCAGTTCCAACCGGGGGGTGGTCAATGAGCAGTTCTTC. The encoded protein is CASSSNRGVVNEQFF.

The chain employs TRBV2 and TRBJ1-2; D is unresolved. Trimming shortened V by 6 bases and J by 4 bases, and 9 bases separated the two germline ends. The CDR3 is made up of 12 amino acids. Germline CDR1 is SNHLY and CDR2 is FYNNEI. The CDR3 bases are TGTGCCAGCAGGGGCAGTTTCTATGGCTACACCTTC. It encodes CASRGSFYGYTF.

The rearrangement joins TRBV5-6 to TRBJ1-5; perhaps TRBD1 as D (6 bases). In germline, CDR1 is SGHDT, CDR2 YYEEEE. The CDR3 totals 13 residues. Trimming shortened V by 4 bases and J by 5 bases, and 10 bases separated the two germline ends. The CDR3 sequence: CASSPWGHQPQHF. Here the CDR3 DNA reads TGTGCCAGCAGCCCCTGGGGGCATCAGCCCCAGCATTTT.

CDR3 sequence: CASSPQITSSYNEQFF. CDR3 bases: TGTGCCAGTAGCCCTCAAATTACGAGCTCCTACAATGAGCAGTTCTTC. The chain is built from TRBV19 and TRBJ2-1, with unresolved D. V gave up 6 bases and J gave up 0 bases, with 15 bases separating them. The length of the CDR3 is 16 residues. Germline CDR1 reads LNHDA; CDR2 reads SQIVND (reference sequence).

This chain joins TRBV4-1 and TRBJ1-6; a weak D match, TRBD1 (5 bases). V dropped 3 bases and J dropped 7 bases, with 13 bases sitting between them. The CDR3 consists of 15 residues. Germline lookup yields CDR1 MGHRA and CDR2 YSYEKL. CDR3 protein: CASSQGGRLNSPLHF. The DNA for the CDR3 is TGCGCCAGCAGCCAGGGGGGACGGTTAAATTCACCCCTCCACTTT.

The chain recombines TRBV6-4 with TRBJ2-7, with D perhaps assigned TRBD1 or TRBD2 (5 bases each). Trimming removed 6 bases from V and 5 bases from J, with 14 bases in between. Per the germline V gene, CDR1 is MRHNA and CDR2 is SNTAGT. CDR3 length: 13 residues. CDR3 protein: CASSLRDGDEQYF. The CDR3 DNA is TGTGCCAGCAGCCTAAGGGACGGAGACGAGCAGTACTTC.

This chain joins TRBV5-1 and TRBJ2-7; 8 bases line up with TRBD1. V was pared by 3 bases and J by 2 bases, with 4 bases of the junction left unmatched. Germline lookup yields CDR1 SGHRS and CDR2 YFSETQ. The CDR3 extends over 14 amino acids. The CDR3 DNA follows: TGCGCCAGCAGCTCGGACAGGGCTCCCTACGAGCAGTACTTC. Translating gives CASSSDRAPYEQYF.

This clone showed up just once. The chain employs TRBV18 and TRBJ2-7, with 7 bases aligning to TRBD2. This CDR3 region has 15 residues. Germline assignment: CDR1 KGHSH and CDR2 LQKENI. J gave up 5 bases and V 4 bases, and 11 bases lay outside the gene matches. The DNA of the CDR3 is TGTGCCAGCTCACTAACCGGGACTACCGTCGACGAGCAGTACTTC. Amino acids: CASSLTGTTVDEQYF.

The chain uses TRBV3-1 (or the pseudogene TRBV3-2) and TRBJ1-3, with TRBD1 as a possible D gene (5 bases). This CDR3 spans 15 amino acids. V shed 5 bases and J shed 2 bases, with 13 bases lying between them. Germline V gene data show CDR1 as LGHDT and CDR2 as YNNKEL (reference sequence). The CDR3 nucleotides read TGTGCCAGCAGCTCACTGTGGGGGGCTGGAAACACCATATATTTT. This gives the protein CASSSLWGAGNTIYF.